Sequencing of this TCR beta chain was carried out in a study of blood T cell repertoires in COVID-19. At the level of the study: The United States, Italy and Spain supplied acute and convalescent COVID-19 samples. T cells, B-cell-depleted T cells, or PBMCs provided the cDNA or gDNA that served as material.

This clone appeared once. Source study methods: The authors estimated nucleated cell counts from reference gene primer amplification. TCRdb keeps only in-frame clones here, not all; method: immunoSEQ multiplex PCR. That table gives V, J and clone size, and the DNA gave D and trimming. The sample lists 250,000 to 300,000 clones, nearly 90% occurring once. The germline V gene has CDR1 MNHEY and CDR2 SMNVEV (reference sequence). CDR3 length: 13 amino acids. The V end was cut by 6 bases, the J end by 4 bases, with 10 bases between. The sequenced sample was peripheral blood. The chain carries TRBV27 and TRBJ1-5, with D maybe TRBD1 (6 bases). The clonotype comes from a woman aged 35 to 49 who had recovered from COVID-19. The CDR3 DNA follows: TGTGCCAGCAGCCCCGACAGGAATCAGCCCCAGCATTTT. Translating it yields CASSPDRNQPQHF.